Below, 9 T cell receptor beta chains from the same sample are listed, as sequenced in a study of human T cells and chemical hapten exposure. Time point in this sample: patch test 2, 6 weeks after DPC sensitization. The treatment: therapeutic diphenylcyclopropenone sensitization with weekly scalp DPC. A single record per CDR3 protein comes from TCRdb applying MiXCR to the RACE reads. The sample lists 65,000 to 95,000 distinct CDR3 sequences; about 6.3% were seen once. Sequencing used whole blood, obtained in connection with sensitization to the hapten diphenylcyclopropenone (DPC). All receptors come from a woman between 25 and 40 years old with alopecia areata. Some clones in this sample may be carry-over from other donors' samples.

This clonotype has a count of ten or more. The rearrangement links TRBV20-1 to TRBJ1-1; D gene unclear. In germline, CDR1 is DFQATT, CDR2 SNEGSKA (reference sequence). CDR3 size: 15 residues. CDR3: CSPYKGWSYNTEAFF. The DNA of the CDR3 is TGCAGCCCGTATAAGGGTTGGAGTTATAACACTGAAGCTTTCTTT.

The rearrangement uses TRBV3-1 and TRBJ2-5; TRBD2 matches at 7 bases. Germline CDR1 and CDR2: LGHDT and YNNKEL (reference sequence). This CDR3 is built from 16 residues. Trimming removed 4 bases from V and 3 bases from J; junction bases left unmatched: 11. In nucleotides, the CDR3 is TGTGCCAGCAGCCGGCGGTCCCTGGCGGGGGAAGAGACCCAGTACTTC. Translated: CASSRRSLAGEETQYF.

This clonotype was seen many times. J is TRBJ1-2 and V is TRBV20-1; a weak D match, TRBD1 (6 bases). Trimming removed 0 bases from V and 3 bases from J, with 14 bases in between. The CDR3 sequence is 15 residues long. Per the germline V gene, CDR1 is DFQATT and CDR2 is SNEGSKA (reference sequence). The CDR3 bases are TGCAGTGCTAGAGACCCTGATACAGGGCACTATGGCTACACCTTC. Its protein product is CSARDPDTGHYGYTF.

This clonotype was found a few times. The rearrangement joins TRBV2 to TRBJ1-1; D is ambiguous. Trimming cost V 5 bases and J 6 bases, with 16 bases left between them. Germline V gene data show CDR1 as SNHLY and CDR2 as FYNNEI. This CDR3 comprises 14 residues. The CDR3 nucleotides are TGTGCCAGCAGTCTACGACCAATCCTCCCTGAAGCTTTCTTT. This sequence encodes CASSLRPILPEAFF.

The chain couples TRBV5-1 to TRBJ2-7; 9 nucleotides match TRBD1. CDR3 length: 16 residues. Germline V gives CDR1 SGHRS, CDR2 YFSETQ. The V and J ends lost 2 bases and 5 bases, in that order; junction bases with no gene match: 11. The CDR3 DNA follows: TGCGCCAGCAGCTTCGGAAACTCCGGGACAGGGAACGAGCAGTACTTC. Protein: CASSFGNSGTGNEQYF. The full variable domain, its missing parts supplied by reference TRBV5-1 and TRBJ2-7, is KAGVTQTPRYLIKTRGQQVTLSCSPISGHRSVSWYQQTPGQGLQFLFEYFSETQRNKGNFPGRFSGRQFSNSRSEMNVSTLELGDSALYLCASSFGNSGTGNEQYFGPGTRLTVT.

This clonotype was seen repeatedly, ten times or more. The rearrangement links TRBV18 to TRBJ1-5; D not resolved. The CDR3 is 13 residues long. Looked up from germline, CDR1 is KGHSH and CDR2 is LQKENI. V was cut by 4 bases and J by 1 base, with 5 bases left in between. Written as DNA, the CDR3 is TGTGCCAGCTCACACGGAAGCAATCAGCCCCAGCATTTT. Protein product: CASSHGSNQPQHF.

A few counts support this clonotype. One end of the junction fails to match germline, which may point to a read error. V usage is TRBV12-3 or TRBV12-4 and J usage is TRBJ2-2; 11 bases are shared with TRBD2. This CDR3 is built from 15 residues. Here the CDR3 DNA reads TGTGCCAGCAGCTTAGCGGGGGGGTACTCGGGGGAGCTGTTTTTT. Amino acids: CASSLAGGYSGELFF.

This clonotype was seen repeatedly, ten times or more. The rearrangement uses TRBV3-1 and TRBJ2-3; 11 positions agree with TRBD2. Trimming cost V 4 bases and J 6 bases; bases outside gene matches: 6. The germline gives CDR1 LGHDT, CDR2 YNNKEL (reference sequence). This CDR3 region has 15 residues. In nucleotides, the CDR3 is TGTGCCAGCAGCCTTCGACTAGCGGGGTCGGATACGCAGTATTTT. Encoded protein: CASSLRLAGSDTQYF.

This clonotype has only a few counts. The V call is TRBV5-1, the J call TRBJ1-3; D may be TRBD1 (6 bases). The CDR3 length is 14 residues. Trimming stripped 4 bases from V and 4 bases from J, with 12 bases between. Germline-derived CDR1 and CDR2 are SGHRS and YFSETQ. The CDR3 reads CASSATGTGNTIYF. The CDR3 coding sequence is TGCGCCAGCAGCGCAACAGGGACAGGAAACACCATATATTTT. Full variable domain (missing parts from reference TRBV5-1 and TRBJ1-3): KAGVTQTPRYLIKTRGQQVTLSCSPISGHRSVSWYQQTPGQGLQFLFEYFSETQRNKGNFPGRFSGRQFSNSRSEMNVSTLELGDSALYLCASSATGTGNTIYFGEGSWLTVV.